Listed below are T cell receptor beta chains from one sample, sequenced in a study of T cells after yellow fever vaccination. TCRdb re-called the 5' RACE reads with MiXCR, one entry per CDR3 protein. The sample comprises some 350,000 distinct CDR3 sequences, approximately 10% of which are singletons, and 15% to 20% rests with the top ten. The specimen comprised PBMCs, sampled on the day of the first yellow fever vaccination. The receptors stem from a young man who received the YFV17D yellow fever vaccine. Each CDR3 is given with its conserved first and last residue. D genes are given only for firm matches. Not every row has a clone size; where given, it reads once, few, many or a size class.

clone_size: NA; v_call: TRBV27; j_call: TRBJ2-4; d_call: TRBD2; cdr3_aa: CASSTWTSGGLAKNIQYF; cdr3_nt: TGTGCCAGCAGTACCTGGACTAGCGGGGGGTTAGCCAAAAACATTCAGTACTTC
clone_size: NA; v_call: TRBV9; j_call: TRBJ2-5; d_call: TRBD2; cdr3_aa: CASGTSVETQYF; cdr3_nt: TGTGCCAGCGGCACTAGCGTAGAGACCCAGTACTTC
clone_size: NA; v_call: TRBV5-7; j_call: TRBJ2-7; d_call: TRBD1; cdr3_aa: CASSLDRTGHEQYF; cdr3_nt: TGTGCCAGCAGCTTGGACCGGACAGGGCACGAGCAGTACTTC
clone_size: few; v_call: TRBV27; j_call: TRBJ2-7; d_call: TRBD1; cdr3_aa: CASSSTRDRYEQYF; cdr3_nt: TGTGCCAGCAGTTCCACGAGGGACAGGTACGAGCAGTACTTC
clone_size: few; v_call: TRBV6-5; j_call: TRBJ1-5; d_call: NA; cdr3_aa: CASSFLMGPQHF; cdr3_nt: TGTGCCAGCAGTTTTCTCATGGGGCCCCAGCATTTT
clone_size: few; v_call: TRBV11-2; j_call: TRBJ2-1; d_call: TRBD1; cdr3_aa: CASSLKGTGNWGYNEQFF; cdr3_nt: TGTGCCAGCAGCTTAAAAGGGACAGGGAATTGGGGGTACAATGAGCAGTTCTTC
clone_size: many; v_call: TRBV5-1; j_call: TRBJ1-1; d_call: NA; cdr3_aa: CASSLLSENTEAFF; cdr3_nt: TGCGCCAGCAGCTTGTTATCGGAGAACACTGAAGCTTTCTTT
clone_size: few; v_call: TRBV9; j_call: TRBJ1-1; d_call: TRBD1; cdr3_aa: CASSARQGASTEAFF; cdr3_nt: TGTGCCAGCAGCGCAAGACAGGGGGCCTCCACTGAAGCTTTCTTT
clone_size: NA; v_call: TRBV6-5; j_call: TRBJ1-2; d_call: NA; cdr3_aa: CASSYSGNYGYTF; cdr3_nt: TGTGCCAGCAGTTACTCGGGTAACTATGGCTACACCTTC
clone_size: few; v_call: TRBV10-1; j_call: TRBJ2-7; d_call: NA; cdr3_aa: CASSDPRAGSSYEQYF; cdr3_nt: TGCGCCAGCAGTGACCCCAGGGCAGGGTCCTCCTACGAGCAGTACTTC
clone_size: NA; v_call: TRBV4-2; j_call: TRBJ2-3; d_call: TRBD2; cdr3_aa: CASSPPPRLAGGVTQYF; cdr3_nt: TGTGCCAGCAGCCCTCCGCCCCGACTAGCGGGGGGAGTTACGCAGTATTTT
clone_size: few; v_call: TRBV7-6; j_call: TRBJ1-6; d_call: NA; cdr3_aa: CASSFSPNSASPLHF; cdr3_nt: TGTGCCAGCAGCTTTAGCCCCAACTCAGCTTCACCCCTCCACTTT
clone_size: NA; v_call: TRBV5-1; j_call: TRBJ2-3; d_call: NA; cdr3_aa: CASRLGQSASTSTDTQYF; cdr3_nt: TGCGCCAGCAGGCTCGGACAGTCAGCCTCGACTAGCACAGATACGCAGTATTTT
clone_size: few; v_call: TRBV7-6; j_call: TRBJ2-5; d_call: TRBD1; cdr3_aa: CASSFGQVKLQETQYF; cdr3_nt: TGTGCCAGCAGCTTCGGACAGGTTAAACTCCAAGAGACCCAGTACTTC
clone_size: few; v_call: TRBV11-2; j_call: TRBJ2-2; d_call: TRBD1; cdr3_aa: CASSPRQGDGELFF; cdr3_nt: TGTGCCAGCAGCCCGCGACAGGGAGACGGGGAGCTGTTTTTT
clone_size: NA; v_call: TRBV7-3; j_call: TRBJ2-1; d_call: NA; cdr3_aa: CASSLKGGVAVINEQFF; cdr3_nt: TGTGCCAGCAGCTTAAAGGGCGGCGTTGCGGTTATAAATGAGCAGTTCTTC
clone_size: NA; v_call: TRBV5-4; j_call: TRBJ1-1; d_call: TRBD1; cdr3_aa: CASSPRQGRGDTEAFF; cdr3_nt: TGTGCCAGCAGCCCCCGACAGGGACGGGGTGACACTGAAGCTTTCTTT
clone_size: NA; v_call: TRBV20-1; j_call: TRBJ1-5; d_call: TRBD1; cdr3_aa: CSARRTGSNQPQHF; cdr3_nt: TGCAGTGCTAGGAGGACAGGGAGCAATCAGCCCCAGCATTTT